This is a list of T cell receptor beta chains from one sample in a study of shared clonotypes between healthy human individuals. Assay used: immunoSEQ multiplex PCR; TCRdb lists only in-frame clones, some missing. The data contain some 2.1 million clones, 90% to 95% of them singletons. Sequenced input: naive CD8+ T cells from PBMCs. The receptors stem from a young man in good health. Some clones in this sample may be carry-over from other donors' samples. Each CDR3 is given with its conserved first and last residue. D genes are given only for firm matches. Clone size is stated in some rows and not others, as once, few, many or a class when expanded.

cdr3_nt cdr3_aa d_call j_call v_call clone_size
TGCAGCGTGGGACTCACGGACGATGAGCAGTTCTTC CSVGLTDDEQFF . TRBJ2-1 TRBV29-1 .
TGTGCCAGCAGCCGAACGGGATGGGGCACTGAAGCTTTCTTT CASSRTGWGTEAFF . TRBJ1-1 TRBV28 .
TGTGCCAGCAGCTTTAAGACAGGGGTCGGCTACACCTTC CASSFKTGVGYTF TRBD1 TRBJ1-2 TRBV7-3 .
TGTGCCAGCAGCCCGGGAGTTTCCTACAATGAGCAGTTCTTC CASSPGVSYNEQFF . TRBJ2-1 TRBV11-2 .
TGCGCCAGCAGCCAAGATCTGACAGACTATGGCTACACCTTC CASSQDLTDYGYTF . TRBJ1-2 TRBV4-3 .
TGTGCCAGCAGCTTCCCCATGGACAGAAACAATGAGCAGTTCTTC CASSFPMDRNNEQFF . TRBJ2-1 TRBV5-4 .
TGTGCCAGCAGCGTAGGAGGGGGCAGAGTCAACGAGCAGTACTTC CASSVGGGRVNEQYF TRBD1 TRBJ2-7 TRBV9 .
TGTGCCAGCAGTCCTGGGACTCGGGTGTTTGGTGAAGCTTTCTTT CASSPGTRVFGEAFF . TRBJ1-1 TRBV27 .
TGTGCCAGCAGCCCTAGGACCCCGGGGGAAAAACTGTTTTTT CASSPRTPGEKLFF . TRBJ1-4 TRBV13 once
TGCGCCAGCAGCCAAGTCCGGCGGGAGGGGACCGGGGAGCTGTTTTTT CASSQVRREGTGELFF TRBD2 TRBJ2-2 TRBV4-1 .
TGTGCCAGCAGCGTAGGGGGTCAGCCCCAGCATTTT CASSVGGQPQHF . TRBJ1-5 TRBV7-9 few
TGTGCTACCGGGGGGCGGGACAGGGCCTACGAGCAGTACTTC CATGGRDRAYEQYF TRBD1 TRBJ2-7 TRBV7-2 .
TGTGCCAGCAGCTTTCGGGGGGCCACTGAAGCTTTCTTT CASSFRGATEAFF . TRBJ1-1 TRBV5-4 .
TGTGCCAGCAGTTTATCCCGGACAGGCTACGAGCAGTACTTC CASSLSRTGYEQYF TRBD1 TRBJ2-7 TRBV28 .
TGCGCCAGCAGACTCGCTAGCGGGGCGGTGACAGATACGCAGTATTTT CASRLASGAVTDTQYF TRBD2 TRBJ2-3 TRBV5-1 .
TGTGCCAGCAGCCCCAAAGGACTAGCGTGGGAGCAGTACTTC CASSPKGLAWEQYF TRBD2 TRBJ2-7 TRBV9 .
TGTGCCACCAGCATCGCAGACAGGGTGGAAACTGAAGCTTTCTTT CATSIADRVETEAFF TRBD1 TRBJ1-1 TRBV15 .
TGTGCCAGCAGCGTGGCGGGGACAGGGGGTGGCAATGAGCAGTTCTTC CASSVAGTGGGNEQFF TRBD1 TRBJ2-1 TRBV9 .
TGTGCCAGCAGTGGACTAGCGGGAGTGGGTGAGCAGTTCTTC CASSGLAGVGEQFF TRBD2 TRBJ2-1 TRBV27 .
TGTGCCAGCAGCTTGACGCTCGAGATGGGGCAGTATTTT CASSLTLEMGQYF . TRBJ2-3 TRBV11-2 .
TGCGCCAGCAGCCAAAGGACAGGGGCGCCTTACGAGCAGTACTTC CASSQRTGAPYEQYF TRBD1 TRBJ2-7 TRBV4-3 .
TGCGCCAGCAGGATGGGGTCGGGGTCAGATACGCAGTATTTT CASRMGSGSDTQYF . TRBJ2-3 TRBV10-2 .
TGTGCCAGCAGCTTATCCACCCTGGTCCTAGCGGCCCGTTACAATGAGCAGTTCTTC CASSLSTLVLAARYNEQFF TRBD2 TRBJ2-1 TRBV11-2 .
TGCGCCAGCAACTCACTAGCATTCACAGATACGCAGTATTTT CASNSLAFTDTQYF . TRBJ2-3 TRBV27 .
TGTGCCAGCAGCCAAGGGTTTGGGACAGCACCCTACGAGCAGTACTTC CASSQGFGTAPYEQYF TRBD1 TRBJ2-7 TRBV14 .
TGTGCCAGCAGCCAATCCACTAGTGGCTCCTACGAGCAGTACTTC CASSQSTSGSYEQYF . TRBJ2-7 TRBV14 .
TGTGCCAGCAGCCACGCAGGGGCCTACGAGCAGTACTTC CASSHAGAYEQYF . TRBJ2-7 TRBV4-2 .
TGTGCCAGCAGCGTAGAGGCTAACCACAATGAGCAGTTCTTC CASSVEANHNEQFF . TRBJ2-1 TRBV9 .
TGTGCCAGCAGCCCGGGACTAGCGGGAGTTCGAGATACGCAGTATTTT CASSPGLAGVRDTQYF TRBD2 TRBJ2-3 TRBV28 .
TGTGCCATCAGTGACTATCAGCCCCAGCATTTT CAISDYQPQHF . TRBJ1-5 TRBV10-3 .